Listed here are 16 T cell receptor beta chains from one sample, sequenced in a study of blood T cell repertoires in COVID-19. Repertoires were generated with immunoSEQ multiplex PCR, while TCRdb's copy carries only in-frame clones and drops some. The sample lists about 110,000 clones, about 78% occurring once. The sample comprised peripheral blood. Receptors originate from a human donor in a cohort sampled during active or convalescent COVID-19.

This chain connects TRBV30 to TRBJ2-3; TRBD2 might be the D (6 bases). Germline V CDR1 and CDR2: GTSNPN, SVGIG (reference sequence). Deletions cut 5 bases from V and 0 bases from J, with 33 bases between. The CDR3 is 21 amino acids. In DNA, the CDR3 is TGTGCCTGGTTTTTACGCGGGGAGTATCTCAACCCTCGACACAGCACAGATACGCAGTATTTT. Its translation is CAWFLRGEYLNPRHSTDTQYF.

This clone has only one observation. This rearrangement joins TRBV5-1 to TRBJ2-7; 7 bases fit TRBD1. Germline V gives CDR1 SGHRS, CDR2 YFSETQ. V was pared by 0 bases and J by 4 bases, with 7 bases of the junction left unmatched. The length of the CDR3 is 15 residues. CDR3 protein: CASSLAGGQAYEQYF. The DNA for the CDR3 is TGCGCCAGCAGCTTGGCCGGTGGACAGGCATACGAGCAGTACTTC. Looking up the rest from reference TRBV5-1 and TRBJ2-7 gives the full variable domain: KAGVTQTPRYLIKTRGQQVTLSCSPISGHRSVSWYQQTPGQGLQFLFEYFSETQRNKGNFPGRFSGRQFSNSRSEMNVSTLELGDSALYLCASSLAGGQAYEQYFGPGTRLTVT.

This chain uses TRBV6-4 with TRBJ2-1; D is unclear. Per the germline V gene, CDR1 is MRHNA and CDR2 is SNTAGT. V lost 3 bases and J lost 0, with 18 bases in between. The CDR3 is 18 residues long. The CDR3 protein is CASSDNSLTPSSYNEQFF. The CDR3 bases are TGTGCCAGCAGTGATAATAGCCTTACCCCCAGCTCCTACAATGAGCAGTTCTTC.

V is TRBV12-5 and J is TRBJ2-7; 13 bases are a match to TRBD2. With 2 bases clipped from V and 5 bases from J, the junction kept 6 bases outside the gene matches. The CDR3 has 16 residues. The germline CDR1 and CDR2 sequences are LGHNT and FRNRAP. The CDR3 is CASGLTGTSGKHEQYF. The DNA for the CDR3 is TGTGCTAGTGGTTTGACCGGGACTAGCGGGAAGCACGAGCAGTACTTC.

V and J are TRBV5-1 and TRBJ2-7; 7 bases are a match to TRBD2. After removal of 4 bases from V and 5 bases from J, the junction contained 12 bases not matched to a gene. This CDR3 is built from 15 residues. CDR1 SGHRS and CDR2 YFSETQ come from the germline V gene. CDR3 residues: CASSTYDGGSHEQYF. DNA for the CDR3: TGCGCCAGCAGCACCTATGACGGGGGGTCCCACGAGCAGTACTTC.

The chain combines TRBV9 with TRBJ2-1; tentatively, D is TRBD2 (6 bases). V was clipped by 3 bases and J by 6 bases, with 10 bases between them. CDR3 size: 13 residues. The germline gives CDR1 SGDLS, CDR2 YYNGEE. In DNA form, the CDR3 reads TGTGCCAGCAGCGGGGAGGCTAGCAATGAGCAGTTCTTC. The encoded protein is CASSGEASNEQFF.

The chain employs TRBV5-4 and TRBJ2-5, with a weak D call TRBD2 (5 bases). V dropped 1 base and J dropped 7 bases, with 20 bases sitting between them. The CDR3 length is 16 residues. Germline CDR1 reads SGHNT; CDR2 reads YYREEE (reference sequence). The CDR3 coding sequence is TGTGCCAGCAGCTTGTTAGGTGGAGGAACGGCTGGGACCCAGTACTTC. It specifies CASSLLGGGTAGTQYF.

This clone has just one count. J is TRBJ1-5 and V is TRBV19; D is undetermined. V was trimmed by 4 bases and J by 6 bases, leaving 10 bases between them. The CDR3 has 13 amino acids. Germline V gene sequence: CDR1 LNHDA, CDR2 SQIVND (reference sequence). The DNA of the CDR3 is TGTGCCAGTAGTACCCGAGATGGTCAGCCCCAGCATTTT. Translated: CASSTRDGQPQHF.

The V and J genes are TRBV2 and TRBJ2-3; TRBD1 is a possible D gene (5 bases). Between the trimmed V and J ends, which lost 4 bases and 2 bases, there was a span of 19 bases. The CDR3 runs 17 residues. Germline CDR1 is SNHLY and CDR2 is FYNNEI. CDR3 sequence reads: CASSVDRLQLNTDTQYF. The CDR3, as DNA: TGTGCCAGCAGTGTAGACAGACTTCAGTTAAACACAGATACGCAGTATTTT.

This sequence joins TRBV5-6 and TRBJ2-5, with 7 bases identical to TRBD1. CDR3 length equals 16 residues. The trim removed 2 bases at V and 4 bases at J, leaving 11 bases unmatched. Germline V CDR1 and CDR2: SGHDT, YYEEEE. Written as DNA, the CDR3 is TGTGCCAGCAGCTTTCTCTCCGGGACAGAAATAGAGACCCAGTACTTC. It is translated as CASSFLSGTEIETQYF. The full variable domain, in which reference TRBV5-6 and TRBJ2-5 provide the parts outside the CDR3, is DAGVTQSPTHLIKTRGQQVTLRCSPKSGHDTVSWYQQALGQGPQFIFQYYEEEERQRGNFPDRFSGHQFPNYSSELNVNALLLGDSALYLCASSFLSGTEIETQYFGPGTRLLVL.

The genes are TRBV4-3 and TRBJ2-7; 9 bases fit TRBD1. J gave up 5 bases and V 2 bases, and 13 bases lay outside the gene matches. Germline CDR1 LGHNA, CDR2 YSLEER. The CDR3 is 17 residues long. CDR3 sequence: CASSQSHKGTGRNEQYF. The CDR3 coding sequence is TGCGCCAGCAGCCAATCCCATAAGGGGACAGGGCGCAACGAGCAGTACTTC.

This chain uses TRBV5-1 with TRBJ2-3; TRBD1 agrees at 11 bases. Looked up from germline, CDR1 is SGHRS and CDR2 is YFSETQ. V lost 2 bases and J lost 5; bases outside the gene matches: 7. This CDR3 spans 16 amino acids. CDR3 nucleotide sequence: TGCGCCAGCAGCTTTCGAATCGGGACAGGGGGAGATACGCAGTATTTT. The encoded protein is CASSFRIGTGGDTQYF.

The V call is TRBV4-3, the J call TRBJ1-6; D ambiguous. With 1 base removed from V and 10 bases from J, the gap between germline ends came to 14 bases. This CDR3 is built from 15 residues. CDR1 is LGHNA and CDR2 is YSLEER in the germline V gene. The CDR3 sequence: CASSQVSGVGSPLHF. The CDR3 nucleotides read TGCGCCAGCAGCCAAGTTAGCGGGGTAGGGTCACCCCTCCACTTT.

V is TRBV28 and J is TRBJ2-5; no firm D call. CDR3 length equals 13 residues. The ends were cut back, 5 bases at V and 7 bases at J, with 14 bases in the middle. The germline gives CDR1 MDHEN, CDR2 SYDVKM. CDR3 DNA sequence: TGTGCCAGCAGTGTGTGGAGAGGCGGGACCCAGTACTTC. Translation gives CASSVWRGGTQYF.

This chain uses TRBV9 with TRBJ2-1; 11 nucleotides align to TRBD2. This CDR3 region has 16 residues. V lost 0 bases and J lost 5; bases outside the gene matches: 4. Germline-derived CDR1 and CDR2 are SGDLS and YYNGEE. Written as DNA, the CDR3 is TGTGCCAGCAGCGTAGCTGGGGGACTAGCGGACAATGAGCAGTTCTTC. This sequence encodes CASSVAGGLADNEQFF. Supplemented by reference TRBV9 and TRBJ2-1, the full variable domain reads DSGVTQTPKHLITATGQRVTLRCSPRSGDLSVYWYQQSLDQGLQFLIQYYNGEERAKGNILERFSAQQFPDLHSELNLSSLELGDSALYFCASSVAGGLADNEQFFGPGTRLTVL.

The V and J genes are TRBV28 and TRBJ2-7, with D perhaps matching TRBD1 (5 bases). The germline V and J ends were trimmed by 5 bases and 9 bases, with 17 bases remaining between them. Germline V gene lookup returns CDR1 MDHEN and CDR2 SYDVKM. CDR3 size: 13 residues. Here the CDR3 DNA reads TGTGCCAGCAGTGGTGGACACACCGCTGGGCAGTACTTC. Translating gives CASSGGHTAGQYF.